Detailed here is one T cell receptor (beta chain). As yet, its antigen is unknown. CDR1 and CDR2 from the germline V gene are SEHNR and FQNEAQ (reference sequence). This CDR3 contains 16 residues. V gave up 1 base and J gave up 0 bases, with 12 bases separating them. This entry belongs to a study of shared clonotypes between healthy human individuals. Findings and caveats of the study: With few donors, the genetic and exposure-history diversity represented was limited.

Donors included only healthy HIV-negative adults lacking recent acute infections or vaccinations. At the deep level, the assay was run. Each replicate PCR on the sorted subsets used 200 to 250 ng DNA (roughly 30,000 T cell genomes). Only in-frame clones appear in the TCRdb table, and some are missing; sequencing was by immunoSEQ multiplex PCR. The sample has some 900,000 clones, less than 85% seen once; the top ten hold approximately 1.5%. This sequence originates from a man in his late teens or twenties in good health. J is TRBJ1-2 and V is TRBV7-9; no clear D gene. Specimen: memory CD4+ T cells sorted from blood. The subset was: CD45RA-negative fraction. The DNA for the CDR3 is TGTGCCAGCAGCTTAGTCTCGGCAGATTCTAACTATGGCTACACCTTC. Translated, it gives CASSLVSADSNYGYTF.